One TCR beta chain is described in this entry. These data originate in a study of Ad26.COV2.S vaccination and SARS-CoV-2 variants. Here immunoSEQ multiplex PCR was the method, and the copy in TCRdb shows in-frame clones only, minus some. The sample yields approximately 420,000 clones, 80% to 90% seen once. Sample treatment: 15 to 20 received Ad26.COV2.S at low or high dose, single or two shots; roughly 5 received placebo; per-sample allocation not given. Collection of the samples took place on day 63 after the first injection of vaccine or placebo. Participants' vaccine, an Ad26 vector, delivered Wuhan-strain SARS-CoV-2 spike. The material sequenced was peripheral blood, taken in a trial of Ad26.COV2.S vaccine versus placebo. The clonotype comes from a person aged 18-60 years who received the Ad26.COV2.S COVID-19 vaccine or a placebo.

The CDR3 region is CSVEAAGGLITEAFF. In DNA, the CDR3 is TGCAGCGTTGAAGCGGCAGGGGGCTTGATCACTGAAGCTTTCTTT. This rearrangement joins TRBV29-1 to TRBJ1-1, with 8 bases lining up with TRBD1. Germline-derived CDR1 and CDR2 are SQVTM and ANQGSEA. J gave up 4 bases and V 1 base, and 8 bases lay outside the gene matches. This CDR3 has 15 amino acids.